This T cell receptor beta chain emerged from a study of shared clonotypes between healthy human individuals. On the study more broadly: Samples came from a couple of female and a few male donors aged 18 to 49.

The assay used deep level. Data came from immunoSEQ multiplex PCR; TCRdb stores just in-frame clones and leaves some out. The sample records some 240,000 clones, approximately 65% being singletons. From CD4+ cells came CD45RA+ naive and CD45RA-negative memory subsets. Worth noting for this clone: Its target is not known.

CDR1 is MGHRA, CDR2 YSYEKL, per germline. With 1 base removed from V and 2 bases from J, the gap between germline ends came to 12 bases. The CDR3 is 16 residues long. Study results and caveats: Naive CD4 clonotypes overlapped across a few donors at roughly 5.1%.

This clonotype was sampled from a man aged 30-40 years in good health. The chain is built from TRBV4-1 and TRBJ2-1; D is unresolved. Specimen: memory CD4+ T cells sorted from blood. Subset described: CD45RA-negative fraction. In DNA form, the CDR3 reads TGCGCCAGCAGCCAAGTCGGTGCCTCCACCTACAATGAGCAGTTCTTC. Its translation: CASSQVGASTYNEQFF.